The entry below describes one T cell receptor (beta chain). Antigen unknown. Cell sorting via CD45RO/CCR7/CD25/CD127/CD95/CD27 was performed to obtain CD4+ naive, central memory, regulatory and stem cell-like memory cells. Without exception, sorted populations had purity beyond 95%. Trimming removed 3 bases from V and 4 bases from J; junction bases left unmatched: 4. This CDR3 comprises 15 residues. Germline CDR1 is SGHTA and CDR2 is FQGNSA. This entry is derived from a study of beta chain features in type 1 diabetes. Study results and caveats: Significant though moderate, a shortening of TCRB CDR3s appeared in all four CD4+ subsets of Type 1 diabetes patients.

Of the isolated RNA, all was reverse transcribed, and so the sequenced material was expressed TCRB transcripts. Using immunoSEQ multiplex PCR, the repertoire was profiled, and TCRdb retains in-frame clones only, with some absent. This sample has some 150,000 clones, with 9.5% to 10% found just once. The specimen sequenced was central memory CD4+ T cells from blood. The J gene is TRBJ2-1, the V gene TRBV7-2; 9 nucleotides agree with TRBD2. This receptor was identified in a woman aged 40 to 55 in good health. The CDR3 DNA reads TGTGCCAGCAGCTTGCGCGGGGGGGCTTACAATGAGCAGTTCTTC. This gives the protein CASSLRGGAYNEQFF.